This T cell receptor (beta chain) is from a study of CD8+ T cells in alopecia areata. Looking at the study overall: Dosing with tofacitinib proceeded for 6 to 18 months, followed by 6 months off drug. Treated patients' severity was scored by percentage of affected scalp area. Notes on the study in general: Scalp and blood retained many expanded lesional clones during tofacitinib.

Following RNA extraction, reverse transcription yielded cDNA that acted as the sequencing template. The table came from immunoSEQ multiplex PCR; TCRdb's copy has only in-frame clones and leaves some out. Of approximately 210,000 clones listed, around two fifths are singletons. Described treatment: oral pan-JAK inhibitor, 5-10 mg twice daily. With respect to this clone: What it binds is unknown.

The CDR3 extends over 14 amino acids. The germline V gene has CDR1 SGDLS and CDR2 YYNGEE. V lost 3 bases and J lost 2, with 12 bases in between. This TCR derives from a human donor with alopecia areata. Sequencing was performed on CD4+ T cells sorted from blood, taken around week 37, from a patient treated with tofacitinib. The chain couples TRBV9 to TRBJ2-7, with D unclear. CDR3 bases: TGTGCCAGCAGCGATGGGCCAGACCCCTACGAGCAGTACTTC. It specifies CASSDGPDPYEQYF.